This entry concerns a single T cell receptor beta chain. Its target is unknown. Trimming stripped 4 bases from V and 2 bases from J, with 9 bases between. The V gene's germline CDR1 is MNHEY and CDR2 SMNVEV (reference sequence). CDR3 size: 14 residues. This record comes from a study of T cell clones after liver transplantation. Study details: Apart from a few HCV-positive recipients, transplants were for non-autoimmune, non-viral reasons. Draws occurred before transplant, before withdrawal, and after complete or failed withdrawal.

Study-level points and caveats: Migration into the graft, not deletion, may explain lost graft donor-reactive T cells. Donor-reactive sequences fell more than third party-reactive ones, suggesting partial deletion.

Method: immunoSEQ multiplex PCR; TCRdb's copy keeps in-frame clones and lacks some. The sample comprises fewer than 65,000 clones, 80% to 90% of which are singletons, and 14% rests with the top ten. The sequencing used CD8+ T cells from blood, collected 12 months after liver transplant. This receptor was taken from a human patient who received a liver transplant. Some T cells may be supplied by the graft donor. This chain joins TRBV27 and TRBJ2-1; D unresolved. In DNA form, the CDR3 reads TGTGCCAGCAGTTGGATTGTTCCCTACAATGAGCAGTTCTTC. As protein: CASSWIVPYNEQFF.